This entry is about one T cell receptor (beta chain). The antigen this receptor binds is unknown. Per-nucleotide qualities are absent, and no much larger clonotype sits a single base away. This sample was included in a study of blood T cell repertoires in COVID-19 (TCRdb year 2020). About the full investigation: The collaborator samples originated in the United States, Italy and Spain and spanned the acute and convalescent phases of COVID-19. The material from the prospective study consisted of cDNA or gDNA derived from T cells, B-cell-depleted T cells, or PBMCs. Deeply sampled blood TCRbeta repertoires from subjects exposed to, actively infected with, or recovered from COVID-19 were included in the dataset. The repertoires were released in a freely available public database intended as a resource for research on the immune response to SARS-CoV-2. The samples were drawn from the first 160 participants of the ongoing ImmuneRACE study and from under 1,500 subjects provided by 6 global collaborators. A de-identified subject ID, COVID-19 status, age in years and sex were almost always included in the sample metadata. Where available, HLA class I and class II types were taken from metadata supplied by the sample provider and were not determined by assay-based typing.

Collaborating institutions collected whole blood in K2EDTA tubes following their own protocols. For TCRbeta analysis, collaborator samples were shipped as frozen whole blood, as isolated PBMCs, or as DNA extracted from either sample type. V lost 2 bases and J lost 4 bases, and the count of bases not matched to a germline gene is 6. The germline V gene encodes CDR1 MNHEY and CDR2 SVGEGT. Its CDR3 holds 16 amino acids, cysteine through phenylalanine. The sequence is cut down to CDR3 DNA, 48 bases in frame from base 1. Paper-wide results and their limitations: How much clinical and demographic metadata was included differed by source and by participant, and the metadata was provided uncurated.

The immunoSEQ Assay, a bias-controlled multiplex PCR, was used to amplify TCRbeta CDR3 regions from genomic DNA. Concerning the study's data processing: The number of nucleated cells in each sample was estimated by amplification of reference gene primers within the assay. To quantify the absolute abundance of each unique TCRbeta CDR3 rearrangement, sequence reads were collapsed and filtered. For each sample, productive Simpson clonality was calculated by taking the square root of Simpson's diversity index across productive rearrangements. Entries here come from immuneACCESS through TCRdb and include only in-frame sequences with V and J called. Some clones fail to appear in such tables; in the studies checked, an unresolved V gene covers under half of the shortfall, and the cause of the remainder is unknown. The V and J calls and clone size were taken over from that table, and D and trimming were inferred from the DNA. The sample includes around 310,000 clones, with 70% to 90% observed a single time. The ten largest clones add up to under 15% of the sample.

Source material: peripheral blood. The TCR originated in a woman aged 55-70 years with acute or convalescent COVID-19. This sequence uses TRBV6-2 or TRBV6-3 and TRBJ2-2, with 8 bases in between that match TRBD1. In nucleotide form, the sequence is TGTGCCAGCAGTTACGTGCAGGGGGCGCGCACCGGGGAGCTGTTTTTT. This translates into CASSYVQGARTGELFF.